The subject of this entry is one TCR beta chain. This sample is drawn from a study of blood T cell repertoires in COVID-19. Study overall: T cells, B-cell-depleted T cells, or PBMCs supplied cDNA or gDNA.

Original processing methods: Quantification of nucleated cells was approximated via reference gene primer amplification. Clones were sequenced by immunoSEQ multiplex PCR, and TCRdb holds only the in-frame ones, with some missing. That table is the source of V, J and clone size, and D and trimming were worked out from the DNA. The sample carries roughly 160,000 clones, around 87% recorded once. Trimming left V 1 base short and J 3 bases short, with 10 bases between. Germline V gene sequence: CDR1 SGDLS, CDR2 YYNGEE. This CDR3 has 14 amino acids. Seattle patients were enrolled while actively infected and followed longitudinally.

Sequencing was carried out using peripheral blood. The chain has TRBV9 and TRBJ1-1, with a weak D call TRBD1 (6 bases). This TCR was recovered from a man between 60 and 70 years old with COVID-19, enrolled during active disease. This chain's CDR3 is CASSVTGSDTEAFF. The CDR3 coding sequence is TGTGCCAGCAGCGTAACAGGGTCGGACACTGAAGCTTTCTTT.